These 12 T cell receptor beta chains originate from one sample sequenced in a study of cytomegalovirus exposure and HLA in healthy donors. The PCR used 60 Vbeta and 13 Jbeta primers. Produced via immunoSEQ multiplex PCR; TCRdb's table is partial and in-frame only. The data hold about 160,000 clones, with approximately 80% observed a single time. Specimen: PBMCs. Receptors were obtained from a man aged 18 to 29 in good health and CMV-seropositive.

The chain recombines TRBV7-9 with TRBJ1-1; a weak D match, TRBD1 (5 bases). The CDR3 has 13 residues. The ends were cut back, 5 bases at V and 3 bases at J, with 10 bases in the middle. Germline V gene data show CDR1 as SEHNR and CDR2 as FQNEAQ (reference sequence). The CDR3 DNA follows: TGTGCCAGCAGCCCAGTAGGGGACACTGAAGCTTTCTTT. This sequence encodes CASSPVGDTEAFF.

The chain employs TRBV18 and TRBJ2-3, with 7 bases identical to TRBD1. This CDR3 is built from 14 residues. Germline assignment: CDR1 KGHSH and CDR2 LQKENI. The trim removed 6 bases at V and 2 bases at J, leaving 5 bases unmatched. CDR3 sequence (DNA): TGTGCCAGCTCGTCGACAGGGCTCACAGATACGCAGTATTTT. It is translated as CASSSTGLTDTQYF.

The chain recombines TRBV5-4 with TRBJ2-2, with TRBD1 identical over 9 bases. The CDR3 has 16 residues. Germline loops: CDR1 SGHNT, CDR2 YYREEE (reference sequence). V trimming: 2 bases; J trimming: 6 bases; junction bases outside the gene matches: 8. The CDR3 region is CASSFPGQGTSGELFF. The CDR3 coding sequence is TGTGCCAGCAGCTTCCCGGGACAGGGAACTTCCGGGGAGCTGTTTTTT.

CDR3 nucleotide sequence: TGCGCCAGCAACTCCTGGACAGGGACCACCGGGGAGCTGTTTTTT. It is translated as CASNSWTGTTGELFF. The gene calls are TRBV5-1 and TRBJ2-2, with 8 bases matching TRBD1. V shed 6 bases and J 4 bases; nucleotides not matched to a gene: 8. Germline values: CDR1 SGHRS, CDR2 YFSETQ. This CDR3 has 15 amino acids.

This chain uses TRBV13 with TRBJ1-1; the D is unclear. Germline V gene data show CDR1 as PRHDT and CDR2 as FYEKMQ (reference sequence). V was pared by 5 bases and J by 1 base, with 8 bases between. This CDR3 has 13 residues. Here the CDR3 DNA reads TGTGCCAGCAGCGGCCAGGAGAACACTGAAGCTTTCTTT. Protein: CASSGQENTEAFF.

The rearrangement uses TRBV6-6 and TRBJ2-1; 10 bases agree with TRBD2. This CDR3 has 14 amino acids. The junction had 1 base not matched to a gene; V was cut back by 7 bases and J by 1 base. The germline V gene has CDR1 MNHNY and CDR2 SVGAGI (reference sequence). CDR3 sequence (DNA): TGTGCCAGCATAGCGGGAGGTTCCTACAATGAGCAGTTCTTC. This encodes CASIAGGSYNEQFF.

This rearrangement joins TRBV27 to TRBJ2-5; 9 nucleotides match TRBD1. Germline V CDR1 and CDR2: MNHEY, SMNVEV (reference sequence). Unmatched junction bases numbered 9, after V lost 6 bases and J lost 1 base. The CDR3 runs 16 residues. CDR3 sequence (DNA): TGTGCCAGCAGCGAGGGACAGGGTTACTTCCAAGAGACCCAGTACTTC. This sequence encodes CASSEGQGYFQETQYF.

CDR3 region: CASTQGTYNEQFF. The CDR3 DNA is TGCGCCAGTACCCAGGGAACCTACAATGAGCAGTTCTTC. The J gene is TRBJ2-1, the V gene TRBV10-2; possible D gene TRBD1, 5 bases. This CDR3 contains 13 residues. CDR1 and CDR2 (germline): WSHSY, SAAADI. Trimming left V 9 bases short and J 2 bases short, with 11 bases between.

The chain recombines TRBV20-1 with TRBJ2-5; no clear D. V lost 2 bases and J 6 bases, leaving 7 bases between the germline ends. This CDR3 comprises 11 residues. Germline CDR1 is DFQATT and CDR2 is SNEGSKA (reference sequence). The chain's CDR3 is CSARPEKTQYF. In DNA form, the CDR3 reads TGCAGTGCTAGACCGGAGAAGACCCAGTACTTC.

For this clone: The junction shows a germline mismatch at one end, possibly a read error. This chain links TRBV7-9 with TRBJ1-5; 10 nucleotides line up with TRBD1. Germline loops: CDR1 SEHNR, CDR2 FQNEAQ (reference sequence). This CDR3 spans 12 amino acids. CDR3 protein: CSSSRDRGAQHF. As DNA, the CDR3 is TGTTCCAGCAGCCGGGACAGGGGAGCCCAGCATTTT.

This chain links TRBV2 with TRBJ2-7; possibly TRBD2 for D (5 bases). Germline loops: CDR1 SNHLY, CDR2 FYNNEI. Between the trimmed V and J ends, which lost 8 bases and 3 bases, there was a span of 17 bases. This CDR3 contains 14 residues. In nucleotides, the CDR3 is TGTGCCAGCCCTCGGACGGGAATAGACTACGAGCAGTACTTC. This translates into CASPRTGIDYEQYF.

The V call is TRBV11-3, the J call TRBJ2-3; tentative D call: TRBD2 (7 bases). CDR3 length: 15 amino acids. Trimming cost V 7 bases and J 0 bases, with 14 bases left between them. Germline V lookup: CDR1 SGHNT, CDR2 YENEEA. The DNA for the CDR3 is TGTGCCAGCACCGAAGGGGGGGGGAGCACAGATACGCAGTATTTT. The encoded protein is CASTEGGGSTDTQYF.